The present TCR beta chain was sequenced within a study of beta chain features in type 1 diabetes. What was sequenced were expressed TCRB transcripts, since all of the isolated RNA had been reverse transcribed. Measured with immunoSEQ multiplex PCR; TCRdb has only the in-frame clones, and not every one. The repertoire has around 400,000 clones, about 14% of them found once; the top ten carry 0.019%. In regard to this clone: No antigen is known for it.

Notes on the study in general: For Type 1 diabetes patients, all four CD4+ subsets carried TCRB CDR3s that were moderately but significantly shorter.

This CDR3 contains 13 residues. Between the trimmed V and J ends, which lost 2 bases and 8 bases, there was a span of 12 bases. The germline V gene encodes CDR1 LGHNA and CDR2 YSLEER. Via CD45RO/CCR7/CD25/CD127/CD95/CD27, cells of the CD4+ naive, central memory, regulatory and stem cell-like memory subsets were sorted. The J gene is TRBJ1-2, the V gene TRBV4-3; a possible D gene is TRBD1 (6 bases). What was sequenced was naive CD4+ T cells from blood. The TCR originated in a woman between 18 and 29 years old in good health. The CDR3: CASSQLQGNGYTF. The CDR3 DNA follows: TGCGCCAGCAGCCAACTACAGGGTAACGGCTACACCTTC.